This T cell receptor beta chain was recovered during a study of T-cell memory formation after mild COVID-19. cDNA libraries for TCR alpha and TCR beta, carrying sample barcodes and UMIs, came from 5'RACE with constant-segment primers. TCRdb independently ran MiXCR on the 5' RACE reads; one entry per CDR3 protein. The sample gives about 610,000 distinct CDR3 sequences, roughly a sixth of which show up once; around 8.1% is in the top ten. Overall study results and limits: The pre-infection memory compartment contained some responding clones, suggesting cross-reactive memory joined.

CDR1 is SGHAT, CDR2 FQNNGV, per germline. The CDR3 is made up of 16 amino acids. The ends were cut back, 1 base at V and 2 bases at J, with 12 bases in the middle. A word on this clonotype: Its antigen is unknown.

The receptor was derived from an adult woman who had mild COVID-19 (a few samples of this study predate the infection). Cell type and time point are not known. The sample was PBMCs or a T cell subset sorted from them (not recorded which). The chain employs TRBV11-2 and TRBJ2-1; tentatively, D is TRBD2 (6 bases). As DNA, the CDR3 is TGTGCCAGCAGCTTAGGATGGGCGGGGCCCTACAATGAGCAGTTCTTC. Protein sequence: CASSLGWAGPYNEQFF. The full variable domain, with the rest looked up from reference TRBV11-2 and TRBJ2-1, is EAGVAQSPRYKIIEKRQSVAFWCNPISGHATLYWYQQILGQGPKLLIQFQNNGVVDDSQLPKDRFSAERLKGVDSTLKIQPAKLEDSAVYLCASSLGWAGPYNEQFFGPGTRLTVL.